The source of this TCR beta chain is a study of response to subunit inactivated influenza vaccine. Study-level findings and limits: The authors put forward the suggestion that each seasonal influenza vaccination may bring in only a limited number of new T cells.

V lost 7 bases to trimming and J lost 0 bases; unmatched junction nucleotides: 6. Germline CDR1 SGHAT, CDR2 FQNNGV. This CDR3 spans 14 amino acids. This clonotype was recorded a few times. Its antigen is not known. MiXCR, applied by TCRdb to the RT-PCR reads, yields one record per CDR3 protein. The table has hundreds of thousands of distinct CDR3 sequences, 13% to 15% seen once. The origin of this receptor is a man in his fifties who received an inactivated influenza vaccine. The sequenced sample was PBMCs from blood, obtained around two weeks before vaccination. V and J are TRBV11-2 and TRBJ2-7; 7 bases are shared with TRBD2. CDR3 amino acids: CASNPGGSSYEQYF. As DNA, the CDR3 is TGTGCCAGCAACCCCGGGGGGAGCTCCTACGAGCAGTACTTC.